The entry below gives a single T cell receptor (beta chain) sequence along with its context. The data stem from a study of shared T cell receptors in the human thymus. The germline V gene has CDR1 SGHAT and CDR2 FQDESV (reference sequence). The V end was cut by 3 bases, the J end by 7 bases, with 12 bases between. The CDR3 runs 13 residues. The method was immunoSEQ multiplex PCR; TCRdb's version includes in-frame clones alone and lacks a portion of them. The sample lists approximately 730,000 clones, 80% to 90% occurring once. The sample was also linked to a second study, of human thymus T cells.

Material for sequencing was thymocytes. The clonotype originates from a girl less than two years old with a congenital heart defect. This chain links TRBV11-1 with TRBJ1-1; maybe TRBD1 (6 bases). The CDR3 sequence: CASSLSWTDEAFF. CDR3 sequence (DNA): TGTGCCAGCAGCTTGTCCTGGACAGATGAAGCTTTCTTT.